A single sample gave rise to the 14 T cell receptor beta chains below, sequenced in a study of blood T cell repertoires in COVID-19. Sequencing used immunoSEQ multiplex PCR; TCRdb keeps in-frame clones, though not all of them. The table lists 150,000 to 200,000 clones, 70% to 85% of them singletons. The sample comprised PBMCs or T cells enriched from blood (not recorded which). These receptor sequences come from a man aged 45 to 65 who had recovered from COVID-19.

The genes are TRBV5-4 and TRBJ1-6; D not resolved. The CDR3 runs 12 residues. V lost 7 bases to trimming and J lost 4 bases, with 6 bases between them. From germline, CDR1 is SGHNT and CDR2 YYREEE (reference sequence). CDR3 loop: CASSQYNSPLHF. The CDR3 DNA reads TGTGCCAGCTCACAGTATAATTCACCCCTCCACTTT.

This chain uses TRBV24-1 with TRBJ1-5; D possibly corresponds to TRBD1 (5 bases). Germline CDR1 and CDR2: KGHDR and SFDVKD. This CDR3 contains 14 residues. Between the trimmed V and J ends, which lost 2 bases and 3 bases, there was a span of 7 bases. CDR3 loop: CATSDYRNNQPQHF. In nucleotides, the CDR3 is TGTGCCACCAGTGATTACAGGAACAATCAGCCCCAGCATTTT.

The chain couples TRBV7-8 to TRBJ2-7; no clear D gene. The CDR3 sequence is 14 residues long. V gave up 1 base and J gave up 0 bases, with 7 bases separating them. Looked up from germline, CDR1 is SGHVS and CDR2 is FQNEAQ. In DNA form, the CDR3 reads TGTGCCAGCAGCTTAGTCGTCAGCTCCTACGAGCAGTACTTC. Its protein is CASSLVVSSYEQYF.

This chain uses TRBV15 with TRBJ1-4; D is possibly TRBD1 (5 bases). The V end lost 3 bases, the J end lost 8 bases, and 13 bases lay between the germline ends. Per germline, CDR1 LNHNV and CDR2 YYDKDF (reference sequence). This CDR3 region has 14 residues. The CDR3 region has the DNA TGTGCCACCAGCAGGGGACTAATGAAGGAAAAACTGTTTTTT. It is translated as CATSRGLMKEKLFF.

The gene calls are TRBV6-1 and TRBJ1-2; D possibly corresponds to TRBD1 (5 bases). The V end lost 1 base, the J end lost 0 bases, and 9 bases lay between the germline ends. Germline lookup yields CDR1 MNHNS and CDR2 SASEGT. The CDR3 is 15 residues long. The CDR3 region is CASSEVGAANYGYTF. In DNA, the CDR3 is TGTGCCAGCAGTGAAGTAGGGGCAGCTAACTATGGCTACACCTTC.

The J gene is TRBJ2-5, the V gene TRBV5-6; 9 positions agree with TRBD1. There are 16 residues in the CDR3. Germline V lookup: CDR1 SGHDT, CDR2 YYEEEE. The junction had 10 bases not matched to a gene; V was cut back by 2 bases and J by 5 bases. CDR3 sequence (DNA): TGTGCCAGCAGCTTCGTAGGACAGGGGCAGGGGGAGACCCAGTACTTC. Its translation is CASSFVGQGQGETQYF. The whole variable domain, filled in from reference TRBV5-6 and TRBJ2-5, reads DAGVTQSPTHLIKTRGQQVTLRCSPKSGHDTVSWYQQALGQGPQFIFQYYEEEERQRGNFPDRFSGHQFPNYSSELNVNALLLGDSALYLCASSFVGQGQGETQYFGPGTRLLVL.

This rearrangement joins TRBV7-8 to TRBJ2-5, with 9 bases identical to TRBD2. The CDR3 length is 17 residues. Unmatched junction bases numbered 13, after V lost 3 bases and J lost 5 bases. Germline V gives CDR1 SGHVS, CDR2 FQNEAQ. In nucleotides, the CDR3 is TGTGCCAGCAGCTTTAGGTCCCGGCTAGCGGGGATGGAGACCCAGTACTTC. Translated, it gives CASSFRSRLAGMETQYF.

Only one count was recorded for this clone. This chain links TRBV11-2 with TRBJ1-2; D perhaps matches TRBD1 (5 bases). The CDR3 extends over 15 amino acids. Trimming cost V 6 bases and J 5 bases, with 19 bases left between them. Germline CDR1 reads SGHAT; CDR2 reads FQNNGV. Here the CDR3 reads CASSGGGALPYGYTF. The CDR3 nucleotides read TGTGCCAGCAGTGGCGGAGGGGCCCTCCCTTATGGCTACACCTTC.

V and J are TRBV7-6 and TRBJ2-7, with 8 bases that match TRBD1. This CDR3 contains 15 residues. The junction had 8 bases not matched to a gene; V was cut back by 2 bases and J by 5 bases. Germline CDR1 and CDR2: SGHVS and FNYEAQ. CDR3 loop: CASSLTQGVRNEQYF. CDR3 DNA: TGTGCCAGCAGCTTAACACAGGGGGTTCGGAACGAGCAGTACTTC.

The chain combines TRBV28 with TRBJ1-4; tentative D call: TRBD1 (5 bases). In germline, CDR1 is MDHEN, CDR2 SYDVKM. The CDR3 length is 12 residues. With 6 bases removed from V and 8 bases from J, the gap between germline ends came to 10 bases. CDR3 protein: CASSSGLEKLFF. The CDR3 coding sequence is TGTGCCAGCAGCTCAGGGTTGGAAAAACTGTTTTTT.

The chain is built from TRBV3-1 (or the pseudogene TRBV3-2) and TRBJ1-3; the D is unclear. Trimming left V 0 bases short and J 0 bases short, with 9 bases between. Per germline, CDR1 LGHDT and CDR2 YNNKEL (reference sequence). There are 16 residues in the CDR3. The CDR3 sequence is CASSQDFTVSGNTIYF. CDR3 nucleotide sequence: TGTGCCAGCAGCCAAGATTTCACAGTCTCTGGAAACACCATATATTTT.

The chain is built from TRBV24-1 and TRBJ1-5; the match to TRBD1 covers 8 bases. CDR3 length equals 15 residues. Germline V gene data show CDR1 as KGHDR and CDR2 as SFDVKD. Trimming removed 3 bases from V and 7 bases from J; junction bases left unmatched: 7. This CDR3 is CATSDGRQGFQPQHF. The DNA of the CDR3 is TGTGCCACCAGTGATGGACGACAGGGGTTCCAGCCCCAGCATTTT.

This chain links TRBV18 with TRBJ1-6; the match to TRBD1 covers 7 bases. CDR1 is KGHSH and CDR2 is LQKENI in the germline V gene. The CDR3 covers 15 residues. V shed 3 bases and J 5 bases; nucleotides not matched to a gene: 4. The CDR3 DNA is TGTGCCAGCTCACCCTCGACAGGGAATAATTCACCCCTCCACTTT. Its translation: CASSPSTGNNSPLHF.

V usage is TRBV9 and J usage is TRBJ2-3, with TRBD2 matching over 8 bases. With V trimmed by 1 base and J by 4 bases, 8 bases remained unmatched. Germline CDR1 and CDR2: SGDLS and YYNGEE. CDR3 length equals 16 residues. The CDR3 DNA reads TGTGCCAGCAGCGTAACCAGCGGGGGAGTCGCAGATACGCAGTATTTT. Its translation is CASSVTSGGVADTQYF.